The 21 T cell receptor beta chains presented below share a single source sample, sequenced in a study of blood T cell repertoires in COVID-19. Profiling relied on immunoSEQ multiplex PCR, and the TCRdb table lists in-frame clones only, not all of them. The sample lists about 300,000 clones; 90% were seen once. The sample was peripheral blood. These TCRs come from a woman in her 30s with COVID-19, enrolled during active disease.

This rearrangement joins TRBV19 to TRBJ1-5; the match to TRBD1 covers 7 bases. Germline V gene data show CDR1 as LNHDA and CDR2 as SQIVND (reference sequence). The CDR3 has 14 amino acids. The trim removed 7 bases at V and 4 bases at J, leaving 7 bases unmatched. This chain's CDR3 is CASTAEGANQPQHF. The CDR3 DNA reads as TGTGCCAGTACCGCGGAGGGGGCGAATCAGCCCCAGCATTTT. Using reference TRBV19 and TRBJ1-5 for the parts outside the CDR3, the full variable domain is DGGITQSPKYLFRKEGQNVTLSCEQNLNHDAMYWYRQDPGQGLRLIYYSQIVNDFQKGDIAEGYSVSREKKESFPLTVTSAQKNPTAFYLCASTAEGANQPQHFGDGTRLSIL.

This chain joins TRBV24-1 and TRBJ1-2; D gene ambiguous. The germline V and J ends were trimmed by 4 bases and 8 bases, with 7 bases remaining between them. CDR1 is KGHDR, CDR2 SFDVKD, per germline. The CDR3 loop spans 11 amino acids. In nucleotides, the CDR3 is TGTGCCACCAGTGACCCCAGGGGCTACACCTTC. This codes for CATSDPRGYTF.

The rearrangement uses TRBV4-1 and TRBJ2-7, with TRBD1 as a possible D gene (6 bases). The V gene's germline CDR1 is MGHRA and CDR2 YSYEKL. V lost 0 bases and J lost 2, with 14 bases in between. CDR3 length: 16 amino acids. The CDR3 loop reads CASSQEPMGHTYEQYF. The CDR3 DNA sequence: TGCGCCAGCAGCCAAGAACCCATGGGACACACCTACGAGCAGTACTTC.

This chain connects TRBV5-4 to TRBJ1-2, with D perhaps TRBD1 (6 bases). Germline CDR1 is SGHNT and CDR2 is YYREEE (reference sequence). Trimming left V 3 bases short and J 3 bases short, with 9 bases between. The CDR3 is 13 amino acids. CDR3 loop: CASSSDSYYGYTF. CDR3 bases: TGTGCCAGCAGCTCGGACAGCTACTATGGCTACACCTTC. Full variable domain (rest looked up from reference TRBV5-4 and TRBJ1-2): ETGVTQSPTHLIKTRGQQVTLRCSSQSGHNTVSWYQQALGQGPQFIFQYYREEENGRGNFPPRFSGLQFPNYSSELNVNALELDDSALYLCASSSDSYYGYTFGSGTRLTVV.

V usage is TRBV28 and J usage is TRBJ1-1; a weak D match, TRBD1 (6 bases). V lost 9 bases and J 7 bases, leaving 21 bases between the germline ends. Germline V gene lookup returns CDR1 MDHEN and CDR2 SYDVKM. This CDR3 contains 14 residues. The CDR3 is CASSTPGGDDEAFF. The CDR3 nucleotides read TGTGCCAGTTCGACACCGGGGGGCGACGATGAAGCTTTCTTT.

The chain employs TRBV2 and TRBJ2-3; 11 bases map to TRBD2. CDR3 size: 16 residues. Germline lookup yields CDR1 SNHLY and CDR2 FYNNEI. The junction had 13 bases not matched to a gene; V was cut back by 9 bases and J by 5 bases. CDR3 nucleotides: TGTGCCAGTGGGGGCTTAGCGGGAGGGCCAAAAGATACGCAGTATTTT. This codes for CASGGLAGGPKDTQYF.

The chain links TRBV11-2 to TRBJ2-7; maybe TRBD2 (7 bases). Germline CDR1 is SGHAT and CDR2 is FQNNGV. This CDR3 contains 14 residues. V lost 7 bases, J lost 4 bases, and 17 bases lay in between. CDR3 nucleotide sequence: TGTGCCAGCAAATTAGGGGGGGCAGAATACGAGCAGTACTTC. It is translated as CASKLGGAEYEQYF. The entire variable domain, with the rest obtained from reference TRBV11-2 and TRBJ2-7, is as follows: EAGVAQSPRYKIIEKRQSVAFWCNPISGHATLYWYQQILGQGPKLLIQFQNNGVVDDSQLPKDRFSAERLKGVDSTLKIQPAKLEDSAVYLCASKLGGAEYEQYFGPGTRLTVT.

The chain uses TRBV7-2 and TRBJ2-3; maybe TRBD2 (5 bases). The CDR3 spans 16 residues. The V end was cut by 5 bases, the J end by 0 bases, with 15 bases between. Looked up from germline, CDR1 is SGHTA and CDR2 is FQGNSA. CDR3 sequence reads: CASSTHGGASTDTQYF. CDR3 DNA sequence: TGTGCCAGCAGCACCCACGGAGGCGCTAGCACAGATACGCAGTATTTT.

The V call is TRBV5-1, the J call TRBJ1-1; 7 nucleotides agree with TRBD1. In germline, CDR1 is SGHRS, CDR2 YFSETQ. The CDR3 has 13 amino acids. Trimming took 4 bases from V and 7 from J; bases not matched to a gene: 7. CDR3 coding DNA: TGCGCCAGCAGCCCGCGGACAGGACGTGAAGCTTTCTTT. It codes for CASSPRTGREAFF.

This chain uses TRBV4-1 with TRBJ2-5; TRBD1 matches 10 bases. V trimming: 3 bases; J trimming: 3 bases; junction bases outside the gene matches: 7. CDR3 length equals 16 residues. Germline V CDR1 and CDR2: MGHRA, YSYEKL. The CDR3: CASSQRPTGGEETQYF. CDR3 nucleotides: TGCGCCAGCAGCCAGCGCCCGACAGGGGGCGAAGAGACCCAGTACTTC.

The chain links TRBV10-2 to TRBJ2-7; 8 bases are shared with TRBD1. Losses at the gene ends were 7 bases for V and 4 bases for J; bases not matched to a gene: 6. CDR1 and CDR2 from the germline V gene are WSHSY and SAAADI. The CDR3 contains 13 residues. The CDR3 here is CASKLQGAYEQYF. CDR3 DNA sequence: TGCGCCAGCAAACTTCAGGGGGCATACGAGCAGTACTTC.

The chain carries TRBV11-2 and TRBJ1-1, with D unclear. CDR1 and CDR2 from the germline V gene are SGHAT and FQNNGV. V lost 4 bases and J 6 bases, leaving 12 bases between the germline ends. CDR3 length: 13 amino acids. The CDR3 nucleotides read TGTGCCAGCAGCTCCTTCCCGAGCTCTGAAGCTTTCTTT. This codes for CASSSFPSSEAFF.

The chain is built from TRBV30 and TRBJ2-1, with 8 bases that match TRBD2. J gave up 10 bases and V 2 bases, and 10 bases lay outside the gene matches. From germline, CDR1 is GTSNPN and CDR2 SVGIG (reference sequence). The CDR3 is 14 residues long. This CDR3 reads CAWSPWREDSEQFF. The CDR3 DNA follows: TGTGCCTGGAGTCCTTGGCGGGAGGACTCCGAGCAGTTCTTC. The variable domain in full, completed from reference TRBV30 and TRBJ2-1, reads SQTIHQWPATLVQPVGSPLSLECTVEGTSNPNLYWYRQAAGRGLQLLFYSVGIGQISSEVPQNLSASRPQDRQFILSSKKLLLSDSGFYLCAWSPWREDSEQFFGPGTRLTVL.

The chain combines TRBV30 with TRBJ1-3; D unresolved. V was cut by 5 bases and J by 1 base, with 6 bases left in between. Germline V gene sequence: CDR1 GTSNPN, CDR2 SVGIG (reference sequence). The CDR3 is made up of 12 amino acids. This CDR3 reads CAWGPSGNTIYF. In DNA, the CDR3 is TGTGCCTGGGGACCTTCTGGAAACACCATATATTTT.

This rearrangement joins TRBV29-1 to TRBJ2-7; 7 nucleotides align to TRBD1. V lost 8 bases, J lost 2 bases, and 9 bases stayed unmatched. Germline assignment: CDR1 SQVTM and CDR2 ANQGSEA. The length of the CDR3 is 13 residues. In DNA, the CDR3 is TGCAGCACCGACAGGGCCGGTCCCTACGAGCAGTACTTC. As protein: CSTDRAGPYEQYF.

A few counts support this clone. The V call is TRBV7-6, the J call TRBJ2-2; 7 bases are shared with TRBD1. The germline V gene encodes CDR1 SGHVS and CDR2 FNYEAQ. The CDR3 is 15 residues long. The junction had 6 bases not matched to a gene; V was cut back by 2 bases and J by 6 bases. The chain's CDR3 is CASSLLSGTAGELFF. DNA of the CDR3: TGTGCCAGCAGCTTACTCTCTGGGACAGCCGGGGAGCTGTTTTTT.

This chain links TRBV7-9 with TRBJ2-1; 7 bases map to TRBD2. V was pared by 4 bases and J by 7 bases, with 13 bases of the junction left unmatched. Looked up from germline, CDR1 is SEHNR and CDR2 is FQNEAQ (reference sequence). CDR3 length: 16 amino acids. The CDR3 DNA reads TGTGCCAGCAGCTCTAACGAGGCGGGAGTTCATAATGAGCAGTTCTTC. Translation: CASSSNEAGVHNEQFF.

V is TRBV7-9 and J is TRBJ2-4; no clear D. The ends were cut back, 0 bases at V and 0 bases at J, with 3 bases in the middle. Looked up from germline, CDR1 is SEHNR and CDR2 is FQNEAQ (reference sequence). The CDR3 covers 14 residues. The CDR3 here is CASSLAKAKNIQYF. CDR3 DNA sequence: TGTGCCAGCAGCTTAGCCAAAGCCAAAAACATTCAGTACTTC.

The count of this clone is one. The J gene is TRBJ1-4, the V gene TRBV6-5, with D unclear. V lost 7 bases and J 9 bases, leaving 15 bases between the germline ends. The germline gives CDR1 MNHEY, CDR2 SVGAGI. This CDR3 has 13 amino acids. CDR3 DNA: TGTGCCAGCACCCCAGGCGGAGGGCAAAAACTGTTTTTT. It translates to CASTPGGGQKLFF.

The gene calls are TRBV15 and TRBJ1-4; D is ambiguous. Trimming stripped 2 bases from V and 8 bases from J, with 18 bases between. The CDR3 loop spans 16 amino acids. Germline assignment: CDR1 LNHNV and CDR2 YYDKDF (reference sequence). The CDR3 sequence: CATSRPNGGQTEKLFF. Here the CDR3 DNA reads TGTGCCACCAGCAGACCAAATGGAGGTCAGACCGAAAAACTGTTTTTT.

This chain connects TRBV7-8 to TRBJ2-1, with 9 nucleotides matching TRBD2. With V trimmed by 5 bases and J by 2 bases, 4 bases remained unmatched. The CDR3 extends over 15 amino acids. Germline V gene lookup returns CDR1 SGHVS and CDR2 FQNEAQ. The CDR3: CASSLSSGAYNEQFF. CDR3 DNA sequence: TGTGCCAGCAGCCTTTCTAGCGGGGCCTACAATGAGCAGTTCTTC.